These 21 T cell receptor beta chains share one sample of origin, sequenced in a study of blood T cell repertoires in COVID-19. Using immunoSEQ multiplex PCR, the repertoire was profiled, and TCRdb retains in-frame clones only, with some absent. The repertoire holds a few hundred thousand clones, with about 89% as singletons. The sequenced sample consisted of peripheral blood. These receptor sequences come from a man aged 40-49 years with acute or convalescent COVID-19.

This clone has a single count. The gene calls are TRBV12-3 or TRBV12-4 and TRBJ1-1; possibly TRBD1 for D (6 bases). CDR3 length equals 13 residues. V was cut by 6 bases and J by 5 bases, with 13 bases left in between. CDR3 loop: CASSKQGMTEAFF. In DNA, the CDR3 is TGTGCCAGCAGCAAACAGGGTATGACTGAAGCTTTCTTT.

The rearrangement links TRBV30 to TRBJ1-1; TRBD1 might be the D (5 bases). The CDR3 has 13 residues. V was cut by 2 bases and J by 6 bases, with 13 bases left in between. CDR1 GTSNPN and CDR2 SVGIG come from the germline V gene (reference sequence). The CDR3 sequence: CAWSPRGGAEAFF. The CDR3 DNA reads TGTGCCTGGAGTCCACGCGGGGGTGCTGAAGCTTTCTTT.

The V and J genes are TRBV7-2 and TRBJ1-1, with D uncertain. Germline assignment: CDR1 SGHTA and CDR2 FQGNSA. The CDR3 length is 12 residues. V gave up 3 bases and J gave up 11 bases, with 13 bases separating them. Here the CDR3 reads CASSFGPMRAFF. For the CDR3, the DNA is TGTGCCAGCAGCTTCGGCCCCATGAGGGCTTTCTTT.

The chain is built from TRBV19 and TRBJ2-3; TRBD2 matches 11 bases. The CDR3 has 17 amino acids. Germline CDR1 and CDR2: LNHDA and SQIVND (reference sequence). The ends lost 6 bases at V and 0 bases at J; junction bases unmatched: 8. In DNA, the CDR3 is TGTGCCAGTAGGCGACTAGCGGGATTCCCTAGCACAGATACGCAGTATTTT. Its protein is CASRRLAGFPSTDTQYF.

CDR3 nucleotide sequence: TGTGCCAGTAGTATAGATTACGAACTAGCGGGAGCCTACAATGAGCAGTTCTTC. Translation gives CASSIDYELAGAYNEQFF. The chain uses TRBV19 and TRBJ2-1; TRBD2 matches at 11 bases. J was trimmed by 2 bases and V by 0 bases; bases with no gene match: 6. The CDR3 runs to 18 residues. CDR1 and CDR2 (germline): LNHDA, SQIVND (reference sequence).

This clone showed up just a few times. The V call is TRBV18, the J call TRBJ2-5; 13 bases fit TRBD2. Trimming removed 3 bases from V and 5 bases from J; junction bases left unmatched: 9. This CDR3 has 17 amino acids. Germline assignment: CDR1 KGHSH and CDR2 LQKENI. This CDR3 reads CASSPNSGLAGEETQYF. The CDR3 coding sequence is TGTGCCAGCTCACCTAATTCCGGACTAGCGGGGGAGGAGACCCAGTACTTC.

Written as DNA, the CDR3 is TGTGCCAGCAGTTACGGGACAGGTGAGCAGTTCTTC. Residues: CASSYGTGEQFF. This chain connects TRBV6-2 or TRBV6-3 to TRBJ2-1, with 8 bases identical to TRBD1. Germline CDR1 MNHEY, CDR2 SVGEGT. Trimming at V came to 2 bases and at J to 9 bases, leaving 0 bases not matched to a gene. The length of the CDR3 is 12 residues.

This clone was detected a few times. The J gene is TRBJ1-2, the V gene TRBV14, with 8 bases lining up with TRBD1. J was trimmed by 4 bases and V by 4 bases; bases with no gene match: 5. CDR3 size: 14 residues. The germline CDR1 and CDR2 sequences are SGHDN and FVKESK. The CDR3 reads CASSPLGTGYGYTF. The CDR3 region has the DNA TGTGCCAGCAGCCCTTTGGGGACAGGCTATGGCTACACCTTC.

This rearrangement joins TRBV18 to TRBJ1-6; D is perhaps TRBD1 (6 bases). V was trimmed by 1 base and J by 6 bases, leaving 13 bases between them. The CDR3 totals 16 residues. Germline assignment: CDR1 KGHSH and CDR2 LQKENI. CDR3 loop: CASSPLSPRGNSPLHF. The CDR3 DNA reads as TGTGCCAGCTCACCACTTAGTCCCAGGGGTAATTCACCCCTCCACTTT.

J is TRBJ2-2 and V is TRBV19; D perhaps matches TRBD1 (5 bases). With 1 base removed from V and 4 bases from J, the gap between germline ends came to 13 bases. The CDR3 extends over 16 amino acids. Per germline, CDR1 LNHDA and CDR2 SQIVND (reference sequence). The CDR3 loop reads CASSIVGQGGTGELFF. CDR3 nucleotide sequence: TGTGCCAGTAGTATAGTCGGGCAGGGCGGCACCGGGGAGCTGTTTTTT.

This rearrangement joins TRBV19 to TRBJ2-7; 9 bases map to TRBD1. The CDR3 extends over 13 amino acids. Germline V lookup: CDR1 LNHDA, CDR2 SQIVND (reference sequence). The J segment lost 3 bases and the V segment lost 7 bases, leaving 4 bases of the junction unmatched. The CDR3 reads CASKRTGDYEQYF. The CDR3 bases are TGTGCCAGTAAACGGACAGGGGACTACGAGCAGTACTTC.

This clone has a single count. The rearrangement links TRBV4-1 to TRBJ1-3; D may be TRBD1 (5 bases). The V gene's germline CDR1 is MGHRA and CDR2 YSYEKL. The V end lost 1 base, the J end lost 2 bases, and 15 bases lay between the germline ends. CDR3 size: 17 residues. The CDR3 DNA reads as TGCGCCAGCAGCCAAGTTCAAGGCGGGGGAGCTGGAAACACCATATATTTT. Amino acid sequence: CASSQVQGGGAGNTIYF.

The V call is TRBV27, the J call TRBJ2-2, with 9 bases matching TRBD1. CDR3 length equals 16 residues. CDR1 is MNHEY and CDR2 is SMNVEV in the germline V gene (reference sequence). V shed 0 bases, J shed 3 bases, and the junction held 2 bases outside the gene matches. The CDR3 nucleotides are TGTGCCAGCAGTTTATCGGGACAGGGTTACACCGGGGAGCTGTTTTTT. Encoded protein: CASSLSGQGYTGELFF.

CDR3 region: CASSFAPTNYGYTF. Here the CDR3 DNA reads TGCGCCAGCAGCTTCGCCCCGACAAACTATGGCTACACCTTC. The chain has TRBV5-1 and TRBJ1-2; no definite D call. The CDR3 is 14 amino acids. Germline V lookup: CDR1 SGHRS, CDR2 YFSETQ. Trimming took 2 bases from V and 2 from J, leaving 10 bases between them.

The chain has TRBV19 and TRBJ2-1; 7 nucleotides match TRBD2. The CDR3 spans 14 residues. Losses at the gene ends were 5 bases for V and 6 bases for J; bases not matched to a gene: 7. Germline V gene lookup returns CDR1 LNHDA and CDR2 SQIVND (reference sequence). CDR3 nucleotides: TGTGCCAGTAGTGTACATACGGGGGGCAATGAGCAGTTCTTC. It specifies CASSVHTGGNEQFF. The full variable domain, in which reference TRBV19 and TRBJ2-1 provide the parts outside the CDR3, is DGGITQSPKYLFRKEGQNVTLSCEQNLNHDAMYWYRQDPGQGLRLIYYSQIVNDFQKGDIAEGYSVSREKKESFPLTVTSAQKNPTAFYLCASSVHTGGNEQFFGPGTRLTVL.

This chain joins TRBV7-3 and TRBJ1-3; no clear D. Germline CDR1 reads SGHTA; CDR2 reads FQGTGA. V was clipped by 2 bases and J by 0 bases, with 8 bases between them. This CDR3 comprises 15 residues. The CDR3 DNA follows: TGTGCCAGCAGCTTAGGCTTACACTCTGGAAACACCATATATTTT. Translated: CASSLGLHSGNTIYF.

This chain joins TRBV28 and TRBJ2-3; 10 bases are shared with TRBD2. V shed 5 bases, J shed 5 bases, and the junction held 13 bases outside the gene matches. The germline V gene encodes CDR1 MDHEN and CDR2 SYDVKM. The CDR3 has 17 residues. CDR3: CASSPGGSSGSGDTQYF. The CDR3, as DNA: TGTGCCAGCAGTCCAGGGGGGTCTAGCGGGAGCGGAGATACGCAGTATTTT.

DNA for the CDR3: TGTGCCAGCAGCTTGGGGCTAAGTTCACCCCTCCACTTT. Translating it yields CASSLGLSSPLHF. V usage is TRBV11-2 and J usage is TRBJ1-6; D may be TRBD1 (5 bases). The V end lost 3 bases, the J end lost 9 bases, and 9 bases lay between the germline ends. The CDR3 runs to 13 residues. Germline V lookup: CDR1 SGHAT, CDR2 FQNNGV.

This clone occurred once. J is TRBJ2-1 and V is TRBV2; TRBD2 might be the D (5 bases). CDR3 length equals 11 residues. V lost 5 bases and J lost 9, with 8 bases in between. Per the germline V gene, CDR1 is SNHLY and CDR2 is FYNNEI. In DNA, the CDR3 is TGTGCCAGCAGTCTAGAGGGTGAGCAGTTCTTC. Its translation: CASSLEGEQFF.

This chain links TRBV7-8 with TRBJ1-1; 9 bases line up with TRBD1. Germline CDR1 reads SGHVS; CDR2 reads FQNEAQ. With 1 base clipped from V and 3 bases from J, the junction kept 6 bases outside the gene matches. The CDR3 length is 16 residues. The DNA for the CDR3 is TGTGCCAGCAGCTTAGAGACAGGGGGGTTTGACACTGAAGCTTTCTTT. This gives the protein CASSLETGGFDTEAFF.

V gene TRBV13 combines with J gene TRBJ1-6; TRBD1 matches at 8 bases. With 0 bases clipped from V and 8 bases from J, the junction kept 9 bases outside the gene matches. The CDR3 sequence is 17 residues long. Germline V gene lookup returns CDR1 PRHDT and CDR2 FYEKMQ (reference sequence). The CDR3 DNA reads TGTGCCAGCAGCTTAGGCCAGGGGACAGGCATCGATTCACCCCTCCACTTT. It is translated as CASSLGQGTGIDSPLHF.